A single sample is the source of the 15 T cell receptor beta chains below, sequenced in a study of shared clonotypes between healthy human individuals. Libraries were prepared by immunoSEQ multiplex PCR; TCRdb keeps only in-frame clonotypes and omits some of them. The profile shows millions of clones, about 93% of them singletons. The naive CD8 fraction comprised CD45RO-negative cells positively selected for CCR7 and excluded terminally differentiated effector memory CD45RA+ cells. Specimen: naive CD8+ T cells from PBMCs. Receptors originate from a man between 18 and 29 years old in good health. Some clones in this sample may be carry-over from other donors' samples.

This chain uses TRBV9 with TRBJ1-2; unclear D gene. CDR3 length: 14 amino acids. Germline V CDR1 and CDR2: SGDLS, YYNGEE. Trimming cost V 4 bases and J 8 bases, with 18 bases left between them. CDR3 in DNA: TGTGCCAGCAGCCCACCTGGCCACGGGGAAGGCTACACCTTC. Translating it yields CASSPPGHGEGYTF.

The rearrangement links TRBV5-5 to TRBJ1-4; TRBD1 aligns across 7 bases. J gave up 8 bases and V 2 bases, and 12 bases lay outside the gene matches. Germline CDR1 is SGHKS and CDR2 is YYEKEE (reference sequence). The CDR3 contains 16 residues. CDR3 amino acids: CASSFGEDREGEKLFF. As DNA, the CDR3 is TGTGCCAGCAGCTTTGGGGAAGACAGGGAGGGCGAAAAACTGTTTTTT.

The table lists this clone with a count of one. The CDR3, as DNA: TGTGCCAGCAGCTTACCCACTGAAGCTTTCTTT. It codes for CASSLPTEAFF. The chain carries TRBV5-5 and TRBJ1-1; no reliable D call. The CDR3 runs 11 residues. From germline, CDR1 is SGHKS and CDR2 YYEKEE (reference sequence). Trimming shortened V by 2 bases and J by 4 bases, and 3 bases separated the two germline ends.

Remarks on this clone: The sample has other DNA sequences that encode this CDR3 too. The V gene is TRBV4-1, the J gene TRBJ2-7, with D perhaps matching TRBD1 (6 bases). Trimming shortened V by 0 bases and J by 3 bases, and 6 bases separated the two germline ends. This CDR3 is built from 13 residues. Germline V gene sequence: CDR1 MGHRA, CDR2 YSYEKL. The chain's CDR3 is CASSQEQGYEQYF. The DNA for the CDR3 is TGCGCCAGCAGCCAAGAACAGGGCTACGAGCAGTACTTC.

The chain couples TRBV4-1 to TRBJ2-7, with D perhaps TRBD1 (6 bases). CDR3 length: 14 residues. Germline CDR1 MGHRA, CDR2 YSYEKL. V was cut by 2 bases and J by 3 bases, with 11 bases left in between. CDR3 sequence: CASSQSPDSYEQYF. The CDR3 nucleotides are TGCGCCAGCAGCCAAAGCCCGGACAGCTACGAGCAGTACTTC.

The CDR3 DNA reads as TGTGCCAGCAGGCCGTTACAGACCTCTGGGGCCAACGTCCTGACTTTC. Its translation: CASRPLQTSGANVLTF. The chain recombines TRBV7-4 with TRBJ2-6; no reliable D call. The germline gives CDR1 SGHVT, CDR2 SQSDAQ. The CDR3 loop spans 16 amino acids. Trimming took off 6 bases at V and 0 bases at J, with 12 bases between the two ends. The whole variable domain, remainder taken from reference TRBV7-4 and TRBJ2-6, is GAGVSQSPRYKVAKRGRDVALRCDSISGHVTLYWYRQTLGQGSEVLTYSQSDAQRDKSGRPSGRFSAERPERSVSTLKIQRTEQGDSAVYLCASRPLQTSGANVLTFGAGSRLTVL.

J is TRBJ1-2 and V is TRBV18; D not certain. The germline V and J ends were trimmed by 3 bases and 8 bases, with 16 bases remaining between them. The germline V gene has CDR1 KGHSH and CDR2 LQKENI. This CDR3 has 14 residues. The CDR3 region has the DNA TGTGCCAGCTCACCTTACGGGGAATACGGGGGCTACACCTTC. It encodes CASSPYGEYGGYTF.

The V gene is TRBV5-1, the J gene TRBJ2-5, with D tentatively TRBD2 (6 bases). The J call may be incorrect, as the DNA end agrees better with TRBJ2-7. The CDR3 sequence is 12 residues long. Germline lookup yields CDR1 SGHRS and CDR2 YFSETQ. Written as DNA, the CDR3 is TGCGCATCATGCGGGGACTCCTACGAGCAGTACTTC. This gives the protein CASCGDSYEQYF.

The CDR3 protein is CASSLPWVENTEAFF. The CDR3 DNA follows: TGTGCCAGCAGCTTACCCTGGGTAGAGAACACTGAAGCTTTCTTT. The chain combines TRBV7-9 with TRBJ1-1; D is uncertain. CDR1 is SEHNR, CDR2 FQNEAQ, per germline (reference sequence). Deletions cut 2 bases from V and 1 base from J, with 11 bases between. This CDR3 has 15 amino acids.

The V and J genes are TRBV5-5 and TRBJ2-7; TRBD1 might be the D (6 bases). The germline gives CDR1 SGHKS, CDR2 YYEKEE (reference sequence). This CDR3 spans 14 amino acids. The V gene lost 1 base and the J gene lost 2 bases, with 10 bases spanning the gap. CDR3 sequence (DNA): TGTGCCAGCAGCTTGTACAGGGCGACCTACGAGCAGTACTTC. Residues: CASSLYRATYEQYF.

This sequence joins TRBV25-1 and TRBJ2-7; TRBD2 matches at 8 bases. The V gene end was trimmed by 7 bases and the J gene end by 3 bases; junction bases not matched to a gene: 11. The CDR3 consists of 15 residues. Per the germline V gene, CDR1 is MGHDK and CDR2 is SYGVNS. The DNA of the CDR3 is TGTGCCAGCACCCAAACTAAGCGGGAGAGCTACGAGCAGTACTTC. Translating it yields CASTQTKRESYEQYF.

This clone has a single count. Other DNA sequences within the sample encode an identical CDR3. This chain connects TRBV5-1 to TRBJ2-5; D call uncertain. Trimming shortened V by 0 bases and J by 5 bases, and 8 bases separated the two germline ends. This CDR3 is 13 amino acids long. Germline assignment: CDR1 SGHRS and CDR2 YFSETQ. The CDR3 bases are TGCGCCAGCAGCTTGGAGGTGTGGGAGACCCAGTACTTC. Amino acids: CASSLEVWETQYF.

The rearrangement joins TRBV28 to TRBJ2-7; D is possibly TRBD1 or TRBD2 (5 bases each). V lost 5 bases, J lost 6 bases, and 20 bases lay in between. The CDR3 consists of 15 residues. Germline V gives CDR1 MDHEN, CDR2 SYDVKM. CDR3 region: CASSLLGETTLEQYF. The DNA of the CDR3 is TGTGCCAGCAGTCTCTTGGGGGAGACGACCCTCGAGCAGTACTTC.

This sequence joins TRBV28 and TRBJ2-3; D not certain. The CDR3 length is 13 residues. Looked up from germline, CDR1 is MDHEN and CDR2 is SYDVKM. The V end lost 3 bases, the J end lost 6 bases, and 10 bases lay between the germline ends. CDR3 in DNA: TGTGCCAGCAGTTTGGGTAAATGGGATACGCAGTATTTT. Residues: CASSLGKWDTQYF.

V usage is TRBV5-6 and J usage is TRBJ2-5, with a weak D call TRBD2 (5 bases). With 4 bases removed from V and 4 bases from J, the gap between germline ends came to 11 bases. The V gene's germline CDR1 is SGHDT and CDR2 YYEEEE. The CDR3 has 13 residues. For the CDR3, the DNA is TGTGCCAGCAGCCGGGGAGTTGGAGAGACCCAGTACTTC. Its translation: CASSRGVGETQYF.